One and the same sample provided the 27 T cell receptor beta chains below, sequenced in a study of response to subunit inactivated influenza vaccine. TCRdb analysed the RT-PCR reads with MiXCR anew, one entry per CDR3 protein. Of some 190,000 distinct CDR3 sequences in the sample, around 15% were seen once. The input for sequencing was CD8+ T cells sorted from PBMCs, taken around 5 days after vaccination. These receptor sequences come from a middle-aged man who received an inactivated influenza vaccine.

The chain carries TRBV16 and TRBJ2-7, with D uncertain. Germline V gives CDR1 KGHSY, CDR2 FQNENV. The CDR3 runs to 14 residues. V shed 4 bases and J shed 0 bases, with 10 bases lying between them. This chain's CDR3 is CASSLSEASYEQYF. CDR3 DNA: TGTGCCAGCAGCCTTTCAGAGGCCTCCTACGAGCAGTACTTC.

This clonotype was recorded at least ten times. This sequence joins TRBV2 and TRBJ2-1; D is tentatively TRBD1 or TRBD2 (5 bases each). This CDR3 comprises 14 residues. From germline, CDR1 is SNHLY and CDR2 FYNNEI. Trimming cost V 6 bases and J 3 bases, with 12 bases left between them. The CDR3 here is CASREEDSYNEQFF. The CDR3, as DNA: TGTGCCAGCAGGGAGGAAGACAGCTACAATGAGCAGTTCTTC.

This chain uses TRBV4-2 with TRBJ2-7, with D perhaps matching TRBD2 (6 bases). The CDR3 consists of 14 residues. Germline V gene lookup returns CDR1 LGHNA and CDR2 YNFKEQ. Deletions cut 0 bases from V and 4 bases from J, with 10 bases between. The CDR3 reads CASSQERERYEQYF. The DNA of the CDR3 is TGTGCCAGCAGCCAAGAACGGGAGCGGTACGAGCAGTACTTC.

This clonotype was recorded a few times. The chain carries TRBV13 and TRBJ2-3; 10 nucleotides align to TRBD1. This CDR3 is built from 16 residues. The germline V gene has CDR1 PRHDT and CDR2 FYEKMQ (reference sequence). The V gene end was trimmed by 3 bases and the J gene end by 2 bases; junction bases not matched to a gene: 5. CDR3 coding DNA: TGTGCCAGCAGCTTGCCCGGACAGGGGGACACAGATACGCAGTATTTT. Translating gives CASSLPGQGDTDTQYF.

This clonotype has a handful of counts. The rearrangement uses TRBV20-1 and TRBJ1-5; 7 bases map to TRBD1. The germline V gene encodes CDR1 DFQATT and CDR2 SNEGSKA (reference sequence). Trimming cost V 6 bases and J 6 bases; bases outside gene matches: 14. The CDR3 runs 15 residues. DNA of the CDR3: TGCAGTGCAACCCTACTCGACAGGGCGGGTCAGCCCCAGCATTTT. As protein: CSATLLDRAGQPQHF.

Only one count was recorded for this clonotype. The V call is TRBV12-3 or TRBV12-4, the J call TRBJ2-1; D uncertain. The CDR3 length is 12 residues. V lost 2 bases to trimming and J lost 3 bases, with 2 bases between them. CDR3 sequence (DNA): TGTGCCAGCAGTTTAAACTACAATGAGCAGTTCTTC. Translated, it gives CASSLNYNEQFF.

The V and J genes are TRBV2 and TRBJ2-1; no definite D call. The V gene lost 5 bases and the J gene lost 2 bases, with 13 bases spanning the gap. Germline CDR1 and CDR2: SNHLY and FYNNEI. The CDR3 runs to 15 residues. CDR3 residues: CASSRALPPYNEQFF. DNA of the CDR3: TGTGCCAGCAGTCGAGCGCTCCCCCCCTACAATGAGCAGTTCTTC.

J is TRBJ2-1 and V is TRBV13; TRBD2 matches 9 bases. The CDR3 runs to 14 residues. The germline CDR1 and CDR2 sequences are PRHDT and FYEKMQ (reference sequence). The V and J ends lost 5 bases and 2 bases, in that order; junction bases with no gene match: 1. CDR3 nucleotide sequence: TGTGCCAGCAGCCGGACTAGCGCCTACAATGAGCAGTTCTTC. This encodes CASSRTSAYNEQFF.

This clonotype came up many times. The chain recombines TRBV4-1 with TRBJ1-1; the match to TRBD1 covers 7 bases. The CDR3 loop spans 14 amino acids. Germline CDR1 is MGHRA and CDR2 is YSYEKL. The junction had 8 bases not matched to a gene; V was cut back by 5 bases and J by 5 bases. CDR3 loop: CASSETGEGTEAFF. The CDR3 DNA is TGCGCCAGCAGCGAAACAGGGGAGGGGACTGAAGCTTTCTTT.

The sample holds a few counts of this clonotype. V is TRBV28 and J is TRBJ1-3, with 7 bases that match TRBD1. The CDR3 covers 14 residues. Germline assignment: CDR1 MDHEN and CDR2 SYDVKM. Trimming cost V 5 bases and J 2 bases; bases outside gene matches: 3. This chain's CDR3 is CASSITGAGNTIYF. In DNA, the CDR3 is TGTGCCAGCAGTATAACAGGGGCTGGAAACACCATATATTTT.

Comment on this clonotype: A read error may explain this, as a much larger clone is one base away. This chain links TRBV9 with TRBJ2-6; D not resolved. The CDR3 is made up of 13 amino acids. The V gene lost 3 bases and the J gene lost 9 bases, with 10 bases spanning the gap. The germline CDR1 and CDR2 sequences are SGDLS and YYNGEE. CDR3 in amino acids: CASSGRDINVLTF. For the CDR3, the DNA is TGTGCCAGCAGCGGAAGGGATATCAACGTCCTGACTTTC.

This clonotype was counted many times. The chain links TRBV12-3 or TRBV12-4 to TRBJ2-2; D perhaps matches TRBD2 (6 bases). Deletions cut 3 bases from V and 5 bases from J, with 10 bases between. This CDR3 contains 14 residues. The DNA of the CDR3 is TGTGCCAGCAGTTTTCCGGGGACTACCGGGGAGCTGTTTTTT. It translates to CASSFPGTTGELFF.

This clonotype was recorded a few times. The V and J genes are TRBV9 and TRBJ1-2; no definite D call. V dropped 0 bases and J dropped 8 bases, with 14 bases sitting between them. Germline V gene sequence: CDR1 SGDLS, CDR2 YYNGEE. The CDR3 contains 14 residues. CDR3: CASSVDHGLNGYTF. DNA of the CDR3: TGTGCCAGCAGCGTAGATCACGGGTTAAACGGCTACACCTTC.

This clonotype was counted many times. The V call is TRBV9, the J call TRBJ1-1, with D perhaps matching TRBD1 (5 bases). Trimming removed 0 bases from V and 5 bases from J, with 14 bases in between. The CDR3 is 15 amino acids. Germline assignment: CDR1 SGDLS and CDR2 YYNGEE. CDR3 nucleotides: TGTGCCAGCAGCGTAGCCCAGGGCTTCGGGACTGAAGCTTTCTTT. Protein sequence: CASSVAQGFGTEAFF.

This clonotype was counted many times. The chain links TRBV7-9 to TRBJ2-5; 9 positions agree with TRBD2. Germline V gives CDR1 SEHNR, CDR2 FQNEAQ (reference sequence). This CDR3 is 17 amino acids long. The junction had 7 bases not matched to a gene; V was cut back by 0 bases and J by 2 bases. The DNA of the CDR3 is TGTGCCAGCAGCTTAGCCGACGTAGCGGGAGAGCAAGAGACCCAGTACTTC. This gives the protein CASSLADVAGEQETQYF. The variable domain in full, completed from reference TRBV7-9 and TRBJ2-5, reads DTGVSQNPRHKITKRGQNVTFRCDPISEHNRLYWYRQTLGQGPEFLTYFQNEAQLEKSRLLSDRFSAERPKGSFSTLEIQRTEQGDSAMYLCASSLADVAGEQETQYFGPGTRLLVL.

This sequence joins TRBV20-1 and TRBJ2-3, with D possibly TRBD2 on 7 matching bases. The V gene lost 0 bases and the J gene lost 1 base, with 17 bases spanning the gap. Per germline, CDR1 DFQATT and CDR2 SNEGSKA (reference sequence). This CDR3 contains 17 residues. In DNA form, the CDR3 reads TGCAGTGCTAGAGATCGACACGGGGGGCAGGGCACAGATACGCAGTATTTT. Translation: CSARDRHGGQGTDTQYF.

The sample holds a few counts of this clonotype. The chain carries TRBV12-3 or TRBV12-4 and TRBJ2-3, with TRBD1 identical over 9 bases. CDR3 length: 15 amino acids. Germline trimming cut 5 bases from V and 4 bases from J; bases unmatched to any gene: 7. DNA of the CDR3: TGTGCCAGCAGTCCACGACAGGGGGTGGCAGATACGCAGTATTTT. Its protein product is CASSPRQGVADTQYF.

In this sample, this clonotype turned up a few times. The rearrangement links TRBV9 to TRBJ2-1, with 10 nucleotides matching TRBD2. The germline V gene has CDR1 SGDLS and CDR2 YYNGEE. J lost 7 bases, V lost 2 bases, and 6 bases had no gene match. There are 15 residues in the CDR3. The CDR3 nucleotides are TGTGCCAGCAGCGTGGGACTAGCGAATTCGAATGAGCAGTTCTTC. Amino acid sequence: CASSVGLANSNEQFF.

The chain combines TRBV13 with TRBJ1-1; 11 bases are a match to TRBD1. V lost 11 bases and J lost 4; bases outside the gene matches: 3. This CDR3 has 12 residues. Germline values: CDR1 PRHDT, CDR2 FYEKMQ (reference sequence). The CDR3 DNA is TGTGCCGCAGGGACAGGGGGCACTGAAGCTTTCTTT. Translated, it gives CAAGTGGTEAFF.

The chain couples TRBV30 to TRBJ1-4, with D perhaps matching TRBD1 (6 bases). V lost 5 bases and J lost 3, with 16 bases in between. Germline V lookup: CDR1 GTSNPN, CDR2 SVGIG (reference sequence). There are 15 residues in the CDR3. In nucleotides, the CDR3 is TGTGCCTGGGGGGACACCTACGCAGCTAATGAAAAACTGTTTTTT. It specifies CAWGDTYAANEKLFF.

The chain uses TRBV28 and TRBJ2-3; TRBD2 aligns across 13 bases. The germline V gene has CDR1 MDHEN and CDR2 SYDVKM. V trimming: 3 bases; J trimming: 2 bases; junction bases outside the gene matches: 5. The CDR3 is 17 residues long. CDR3 protein: CASSFPTSGGATDTQYF. In nucleotides, the CDR3 is TGTGCCAGCAGTTTCCCTACTAGCGGGGGGGCCACAGATACGCAGTATTTT.

The chain uses TRBV11-2 and TRBJ2-7; 7 bases are a match to TRBD2. This CDR3 has 13 residues. Trimming at V came to 11 bases and at J to 6 bases, leaving 13 bases not matched to a gene. The germline V gene encodes CDR1 SGHAT and CDR2 FQNNGV. In DNA form, the CDR3 reads TGTGCCCTAGCGGTAGGGGCGAAGGGCGAGCAGTACTTC. Translating gives CALAVGAKGEQYF.

This chain links TRBV20-1 with TRBJ2-7; D gene unclear. Trimming stripped 0 bases from V and 0 bases from J, with 12 bases between. This CDR3 contains 15 residues. Germline assignment: CDR1 DFQATT and CDR2 SNEGSKA (reference sequence). The CDR3 region is CSARDYGVSSYEQYF. The CDR3, as DNA: TGCAGTGCTAGAGATTATGGGGTTAGCTCCTACGAGCAGTACTTC.

In the case of this clonotype: This may be a read error, as it is one base from a much larger clone. The chain joins TRBV6-4 to TRBJ1-1, with D maybe TRBD1 (5 bases). Per the germline V gene, CDR1 is MRHNA and CDR2 is SNTAGT. The CDR3 loop spans 15 amino acids. CDR3 loop: CAGRTPKGTGTEAFF. CDR3 DNA sequence: TGTGCCGGCAGGACCCCGAAGGGGACCGGCACTGAAGCTTTCTTT.

A word on this clonotype: Compared with germline, one end of the junction differs, possibly owing to a read error. The chain carries TRBV29-1 and TRBJ2-2, with D tentatively TRBD2 (5 bases). The CDR3 has 13 residues. Germline values: CDR1 SQVTM, CDR2 ANQGSEA. The CDR3 loop is CSVDKTRTGELVF. The CDR3 bases are TGCAGCGTTGATAAAACCCGGACCGGGGAGCTGGTTTTT.

The chain is built from TRBV7-6 and TRBJ2-7; TRBD2 might be the D (5 bases). Looked up from germline, CDR1 is SGHVS and CDR2 is FNYEAQ. V lost 5 bases to trimming and J lost 2 bases, with 19 bases between them. This CDR3 is built from 16 residues. The CDR3 bases are TGTGCCAGCAGCCCAGCACCGGGGTTAGGGACCTACGAGCAGTACTTC. This gives the protein CASSPAPGLGTYEQYF.

This clonotype was observed many times. The gene calls are TRBV7-9 and TRBJ2-7, with TRBD1 matching over 9 bases. Germline V gene data show CDR1 as SEHNR and CDR2 as FQNEAQ (reference sequence). The trim removed 5 bases at V and 3 bases at J, leaving 11 bases unmatched. The CDR3 runs to 16 residues. CDR3 sequence reads: CASSHRQGDNVYEQYF. The CDR3 nucleotides read TGTGCCAGCAGCCATAGACAGGGGGATAACGTCTACGAGCAGTACTTC.